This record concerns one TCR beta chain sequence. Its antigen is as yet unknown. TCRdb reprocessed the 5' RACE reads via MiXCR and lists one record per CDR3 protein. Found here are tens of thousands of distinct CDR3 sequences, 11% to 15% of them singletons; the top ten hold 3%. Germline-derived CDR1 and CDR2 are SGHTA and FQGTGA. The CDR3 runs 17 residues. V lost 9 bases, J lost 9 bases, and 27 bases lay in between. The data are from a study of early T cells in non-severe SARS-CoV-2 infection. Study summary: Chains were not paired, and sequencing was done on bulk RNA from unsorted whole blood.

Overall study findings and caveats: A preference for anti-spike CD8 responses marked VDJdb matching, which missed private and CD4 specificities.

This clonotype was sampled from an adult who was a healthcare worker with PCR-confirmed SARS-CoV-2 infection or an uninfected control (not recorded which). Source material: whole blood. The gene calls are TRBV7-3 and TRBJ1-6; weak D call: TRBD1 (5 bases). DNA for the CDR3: TGTGCCAGGCTTGAACAAGGAACCGGGACGACCCTTTCACCCCTCCACTTT. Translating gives CARLEQGTGTTLSPLHF.